One sample yielded the 15 T cell receptor beta chains listed below, sequenced in a study of T cell responses to AZD1222 COVID-19 vaccine. This table comes from immunoSEQ multiplex PCR, and its TCRdb copy is limited to in-frame clones, with some not included. Among more than 95,000 clones listed, approximately 86% were seen once. The sample in question was peripheral blood, obtained on day 0 of AZD1222 vaccination. The receptors stem from an adult in good health.

V and J are TRBV5-8 and TRBJ1-5; D is unclear. CDR1 is SGHTS and CDR2 is YDEGEE in the germline V gene. Trimming left V 4 bases short and J 0 bases short, with 11 bases between. The CDR3 sequence is 15 residues long. The CDR3 protein is CASSQGRYSNQPQHF. The CDR3 DNA is TGTGCCAGCAGCCAAGGACGGTATAGCAATCAGCCCCAGCATTTT.

The chain recombines TRBV27 with TRBJ1-2; 7 positions match TRBD1. The V and J ends lost 4 bases and 6 bases, in that order; junction bases with no gene match: 14. This CDR3 comprises 16 residues. Germline lookup yields CDR1 MNHEY and CDR2 SMNVEV (reference sequence). This CDR3 is CASSSRTGVVSDGYTF. The CDR3 nucleotides read TGTGCCAGCAGTTCGAGAACAGGGGTCGTTTCGGATGGCTACACCTTC.

The chain combines TRBV7-9 with TRBJ1-3; a weak D match, TRBD1 (6 bases). V lost 0 bases and J 0 bases, leaving 15 bases between the germline ends. CDR3 length equals 18 residues. The V gene's germline CDR1 is SEHNR and CDR2 FQNEAQ (reference sequence). The CDR3 coding sequence is TGTGCCAGCAGCTTAGCCCCCGGCAGGGGTATCTCTGGAAACACCATATATTTT. It codes for CASSLAPGRGISGNTIYF.

The chain couples TRBV18 to TRBJ1-5; the D gene is possibly TRBD1 (6 bases). The ends were cut back, 0 bases at V and 4 bases at J, with 13 bases in the middle. Looked up from germline, CDR1 is KGHSH and CDR2 is LQKENI. The CDR3 has 16 amino acids. CDR3 coding DNA: TGTGCCAGCTCACCACCGGGCGGGGGGACAAATCAGCCCCAGCATTTT. This sequence encodes CASSPPGGGTNQPQHF.

V and J are TRBV4-3 and TRBJ1-5; 7 bases are a match to TRBD1. CDR3 size: 16 residues. Germline loops: CDR1 LGHNA, CDR2 YSLEER. With 3 bases clipped from V and 2 bases from J, the junction kept 7 bases outside the gene matches. DNA of the CDR3: TGCGCCAGCAGCCATCATCACAGGGGAGGCAATCAGCCCCAGCATTTT. It encodes CASSHHHRGGNQPQHF.

V usage is TRBV7-2 and J usage is TRBJ2-3; D may be TRBD2 (6 bases). The CDR3 extends over 15 amino acids. Trimming left V 1 base short and J 2 bases short, with 10 bases between. Germline lookup yields CDR1 SGHTA and CDR2 FQGNSA. Here the CDR3 reads CASSLEAGYTDTQYF. CDR3 bases: TGTGCCAGCAGCTTAGAGGCGGGGTACACAGATACGCAGTATTTT.

The gene calls are TRBV6-5 and TRBJ1-6, with 9 bases matching TRBD1. The V gene's germline CDR1 is MNHEY and CDR2 SVGAGI. Unmatched junction bases numbered 6, after V lost 0 bases and J lost 9 bases. The length of the CDR3 is 16 residues. As DNA, the CDR3 is TGTGCCAGCAGTTACTCGGGACAGGGCAGAGGTTCACCCCTCCACTTT. Protein sequence: CASSYSGQGRGSPLHF.

The chain couples TRBV9 to TRBJ2-1, with 7 bases fitting TRBD2. The CDR3 consists of 16 residues. In germline, CDR1 is SGDLS, CDR2 YYNGEE. V lost 3 bases and J lost 0; bases outside the gene matches: 6. The CDR3 DNA follows: TGTGCCAGCAGCGAGACTAGCCACAACTCCTACAATGAGCAGTTCTTC. Its protein is CASSETSHNSYNEQFF.

This clone came up once. V gene TRBV4-3 combines with J gene TRBJ1-4; the D is unclear. V dropped 0 bases and J dropped 5 bases, with 7 bases sitting between them. Germline CDR1 is LGHNA and CDR2 is YSLEER. This CDR3 comprises 14 residues. Here the CDR3 DNA reads TGCGCCAGCAGCCAAGATTCGAGGAATGAAAAACTGTTTTTT. This encodes CASSQDSRNEKLFF.

J is TRBJ1-1 and V is TRBV25-1; TRBD1 might be the D (6 bases). Trimming removed 6 bases from V and 5 bases from J, with 16 bases in between. Germline V gene data show CDR1 as MGHDK and CDR2 as SYGVNS. The CDR3 loop spans 14 amino acids. The CDR3, as DNA: TGTGCCAGCAGCCCCGCGGGGGCGCGAACTGAAGCTTTCTTT. Encoded protein: CASSPAGARTEAFF.

The chain is built from TRBV5-1 and TRBJ2-7, with 9 bases fitting TRBD2. This CDR3 region has 15 residues. The ends lost 7 bases at V and 0 bases at J; junction bases unmatched: 8. In germline, CDR1 is SGHRS, CDR2 YFSETQ. CDR3 nucleotide sequence: TGCGCCAGCGGGCTGGGGGGACTAGCCTCCTACGAGCAGTACTTC. Translated, it gives CASGLGGLASYEQYF.

The gene calls are TRBV5-1 and TRBJ2-1, with 10 bases lining up with TRBD1. Trimming cost V 4 bases and J 0 bases; bases outside gene matches: 7. Germline V gene lookup returns CDR1 SGHRS and CDR2 YFSETQ. The CDR3 sequence is 17 residues long. DNA for the CDR3: TGCGCCAGCAGCCGGGACAGGGGATTTAGCTCCTACAATGAGCAGTTCTTC. Its protein is CASSRDRGFSSYNEQFF.

This clone has a handful of counts. The chain recombines TRBV9 with TRBJ1-6; D call uncertain. The CDR3 totals 15 residues. CDR1 SGDLS and CDR2 YYNGEE come from the germline V gene. Trimming shortened V by 6 bases and J by 0 bases, and 10 bases separated the two germline ends. The CDR3 DNA follows: TGTGCCAGCACCCCAGGAAGCTCCTATAATTCACCCCTCCACTTT. Amino acids: CASTPGSSYNSPLHF.

The rearrangement links TRBV7-2 to TRBJ1-5; 9 nucleotides agree with TRBD1. Germline trimming cut 2 bases from V and 2 bases from J; bases unmatched to any gene: 1. CDR1 SGHTA and CDR2 FQGNSA come from the germline V gene. This CDR3 is 15 amino acids long. The CDR3 nucleotides are TGTGCCAGCAGCTTAAACAGGGGGCGCAATCAGCCCCAGCATTTT. It encodes CASSLNRGRNQPQHF. The full variable domain, completed using reference TRBV7-2 and TRBJ1-5, is GAGVSQSPSNKVTEKGKDVELRCDPISGHTALYWYRQSLGQGLEFLIYFQGNSAPDKSGLPSDRFSAERTGGSVSTLTIQRTQQEDSAVYLCASSLNRGRNQPQHFGDGTRLSIL.

This clone was picked up one time. The chain recombines TRBV7-2 with TRBJ1-1, with D unresolved. The V and J ends lost 1 base and 9 bases respectively, with 12 bases between them. In germline, CDR1 is SGHTA, CDR2 FQGNSA. The CDR3 is 13 residues long. The CDR3: CASSLEVFQQAFF. CDR3 coding DNA: TGTGCCAGCAGCTTAGAGGTATTCCAGCAAGCTTTCTTT. Supplemented by reference TRBV7-2 and TRBJ1-1, the full variable domain reads GAGVSQSPSNKVTEKGKDVELRCDPISGHTALYWYRQSLGQGLEFLIYFQGNSAPDKSGLPSDRFSAERTGGSVSTLTIQRTQQEDSAVYLCASSLEVFQQAFFGQGTRLTVV.